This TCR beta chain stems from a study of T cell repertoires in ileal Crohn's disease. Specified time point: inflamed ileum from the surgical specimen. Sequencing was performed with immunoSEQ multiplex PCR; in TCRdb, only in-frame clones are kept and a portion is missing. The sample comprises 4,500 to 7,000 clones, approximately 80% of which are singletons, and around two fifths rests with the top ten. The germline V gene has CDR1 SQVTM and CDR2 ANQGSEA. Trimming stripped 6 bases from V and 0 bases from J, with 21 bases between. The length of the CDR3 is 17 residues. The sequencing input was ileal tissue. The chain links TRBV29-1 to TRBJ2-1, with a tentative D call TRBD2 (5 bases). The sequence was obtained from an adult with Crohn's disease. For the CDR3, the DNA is TGCAGCGTCGAGTTTAGGACTCCTCAGAACTCCTACAATGAGCAGTTCTTC. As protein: CSVEFRTPQNSYNEQFF.